The rows below give T cell receptor beta chains drawn from one sample of a study of T cell changes during pregnancy in multiple sclerosis. Method: immunoSEQ multiplex PCR; TCRdb's copy keeps in-frame clones and lacks some. The data show about 70,000 clones, approximately 92% seen once. The source material was CD8+ T cells from peripheral blood mononuclear cells, sampled in the third trimester of pregnancy. The receptors were gathered from a female donor in good health, enrolled as a control in a pregnancy study. Each CDR3 is given with its conserved first and last residue. D genes are given only for firm matches. Clone size is stated in some rows and not others, as once, few, many or a class when expanded.

v_gene	abundance	d_gene	j_gene	CDR3nt	CDR3aa
TRBV9	.	TRBD1	TRBJ2-7	TGTGCCAGCAGCGTAGGGGGGACAGGCTACGAGCAGTACTTC	CASSVGGTGYEQYF
TRBV7-8	.	.	TRBJ2-7	TGTGCCAGCAGCTTAGCTGCCAGTTCCTACGAGCAGTACTTC	CASSLAASSYEQYF
TRBV5-5	.	.	TRBJ1-1	TGTGCCAGCAGCTTGGGTATAAACACTGAAGCTTTCTTT	CASSLGINTEAFF
TRBV7-9	.	.	TRBJ2-7	TGTGCCAGCAGCATAGTGCCGGGACATACCTACGAGCAGTACTTC	CASSIVPGHTYEQYF
TRBV23-1	.	TRBD2	TRBJ2-1	TGCGCCAGCAGTCCTAGCGGGGGGGTAGATGAGCAGTTCTTC	CASSPSGGVDEQFF
TRBV29-1	.	TRBD2	TRBJ2-7	TGCAGCGTTTTTAGCGGGGGGTCTACCTACGAGCAGTACTTC	CSVFSGGSTYEQYF
TRBV5-6	.	TRBD1	TRBJ2-7	TGTGCCAGCAGCAGGGACAGGGACTACGAGCAGTACTTC	CASSRDRDYEQYF
TRBV5-6	.	TRBD1	TRBJ2-7	TGTGCCAGCAGCTTTCGACAGGGCTACGAGCAGTACTTC	CASSFRQGYEQYF
TRBV11-3	.	.	TRBJ2-7	TGTGCCAGCAGCGACGGACTGCCTATCGAGAACGAGCAGTACTTC	CASSDGLPIENEQYF
TRBV6-5	.	TRBD1	TRBJ1-1	TGTGCCAGCAGTTACTCGCTCGGACAGGGAAAGGCTGAAGCTTTCTTT	CASSYSLGQGKAEAFF
TRBV7-2	.	TRBD1	TRBJ1-2	TGTGCCAGCAGCTTAAACCCCCTCGGAATGGACAGGAACTATGGCTACACCTTC	CASSLNPLGMDRNYGYTF
TRBV6-5	.	TRBD1	TRBJ2-2	TGTGCCAGCAGTTTCCAGACAGGGACCACCGGGGAGCTGTTTTTT	CASSFQTGTTGELFF
TRBV19	few	.	TRBJ1-1	TGTGCCAGTAAGGACAGTTTGAACACTGAAGCTTTCTTT	CASKDSLNTEAFF
TRBV11-2	.	.	TRBJ1-1	TGTGCCAGCAGCCTATATACAGGGAGAGAAACTGAAGCTTTCTTT	CASSLYTGRETEAFF
TRBV6-1	.	TRBD1	TRBJ2-1	TGTGCCAGCAGTGAACGGGACAGGGCCGATGAGCAGTTCTTC	CASSERDRADEQFF
TRBV7-9	.	TRBD1	TRBJ1-3	TGTGCCAGCAGCTTACTGCCGGGGACAGGGGAAAACACCATATATTTT	CASSLLPGTGENTIYF
TRBV19	.	.	TRBJ1-1	TGTGCCAGTAGTATCAGTGTGGACACTGAAGCTTTCTTT	CASSISVDTEAFF
TRBV7-8	once	.	TRBJ1-4	TGTGCCAGCAGCTTGACAGGAACTAATGAAAAACTGTTTTTT	CASSLTGTNEKLFF
TRBV6-5	.	TRBD1	TRBJ2-7	TGTGCCAGCAGTAACCGGGACAGGGGCTACGAGCAGTACTTC	CASSNRDRGYEQYF
TRBV5-4	.	.	TRBJ2-2	TGTGCCAGCAGTAACGACAACGTGGAGCTGTTTTTT	CASSNDNVELFF
TRBV5-6	.	TRBD1	TRBJ1-2	TGTGCCAGCAGCACACGACAGGGTGGCTATGGCTACACCTTC	CASSTRQGGYGYTF
TRBV4-3	once	.	TRBJ1-1	TGCGCCAGCAGCCAAGATAGTTTCCAGGGATCAGCTTTCTTT	CASSQDSFQGSAFF
TRBV4-3	.	TRBD1	TRBJ1-1	TGCGCCAGCAGCCAATTGACTGGACAGGGGAACACTGAAGCTTTCTTT	CASSQLTGQGNTEAFF
TRBV6-4	.	.	TRBJ1-2	TGTGCCAGCAGTGACCAGCGGCCTAACTATGGCTACACCTTC	CASSDQRPNYGYTF
TRBV9	.	.	TRBJ1-1	TGTGCCAGCAGCGTAGCTACGGGGGACCCAAGCGGGAACACTGAAGCTTTCTTT	CASSVATGDPSGNTEAFF
TRBV4-3	.	.	TRBJ1-1	TGCGCCAGCAGTTCCATGAACACTGAAGCTTTCTTT	CASSSMNTEAFF
TRBV30	.	TRBD2	TRBJ2-5	TGTGCCTGGAGCTCAGGGAGGGAAGAGACCCAGTACTTC	CAWSSGREETQYF
TRBV4-1	.	.	TRBJ1-2	TGCGCCAGCAGCCAATTGATCGGGGAAAACTATGGCTACACCTTC	CASSQLIGENYGYTF
TRBV9	.	.	TRBJ2-1	TGTGCCAGCAGCGTCGGAGGTGAGGAGCAGTTCTTC	CASSVGGEEQFF
TRBV27	.	TRBD1	TRBJ1-5	TGTGCCAGCAGTTTAGGCAGGGGGAACAATCAGCCCCAGCATTTT	CASSLGRGNNQPQHF
TRBV5-1	once	TRBD1	TRBJ2-3	TGCGCCAGCAGCTTCGGACAGGGGCGGGCAGATACGCAGTATTTT	CASSFGQGRADTQYF
TRBV7-3	.	.	TRBJ2-1	TGTGCCAGCAGCTCCCGCGGGGAAAGCTCCTACAATGAGCAGTTCTTC	CASSSRGESSYNEQFF
TRBV6-5	.	TRBD2	TRBJ2-1	TGTGCCAGCAGGGCCGGACTAGCGGCCTACAATGAGCAGTTCTTC	CASRAGLAAYNEQFF
TRBV18	.	TRBD1	TRBJ2-1	TGTGCCAGCTCACCCGGGACAGGGGGTGGCAATGAGCAGTTCTTC	CASSPGTGGGNEQFF
TRBV13	once	.	TRBJ2-3	TGTGCCAGCAGCTTAGGATCTGGCACAGATACGCAGTATTTT	CASSLGSGTDTQYF
TRBV30	.	.	TRBJ2-1	TGTGCCTGGAGTGAGAGGGAAAGGAATGAGCAGTTCTTC	CAWSERERNEQFF
TRBV7-3	.	.	TRBJ1-1	TGTGCCAGCAGCGAAACTTCGGGCACTGAAGCTTTCTTT	CASSETSGTEAFF
TRBV2	.	.	TRBJ1-5	TGTGCCAGCAGTGAAGCAGGGGTCGGGAATCAGCCCCAGCATTTT	CASSEAGVGNQPQHF
TRBV4-2	.	.	TRBJ2-1	TGTGCCAGCAGCCAGGTCTATGCCGGTTCCTACAATGAGCAGTTCTTC	CASSQVYAGSYNEQFF
TRBV4-1	.	.	TRBJ2-1	TGCGCCAGCAGCCAAGAAGGGGGATCTCATGAGCAGTTCTTC	CASSQEGGSHEQFF
TRBV5-4	once	.	TRBJ1-1	TGTGCCAGCAGTCCTACAGGGAACACTGAAGCTTTCTTT	CASSPTGNTEAFF
TRBV7-6	.	TRBD2	TRBJ2-1	TGTGCCAGCAGCTTAGATAGACTAGCGGGGGGTGCCGACAATGAGCAGTTCTTC	CASSLDRLAGGADNEQFF
TRBV7-8	.	.	TRBJ1-2	TGTGCCAGCAGTGGTCCAGCGAACTATGGCTACACCTTC	CASSGPANYGYTF
TRBV19	.	TRBD1	TRBJ2-7	TGTGCCAGCGCAAGGACAGGGAACAACGAGCAGTACTTC	CASARTGNNEQYF
TRBV7-9	.	.	TRBJ1-2	TGTGCCAGCTCACTGGGTCAGGGGCCCTATGGCTACACCTTC	CASSLGQGPYGYTF
TRBV27	.	.	TRBJ1-1	TGTGCCAGCAGTTTAGTCGGCCTTGGAGACACTGAAGCTTTCTTT	CASSLVGLGDTEAFF
TRBV6-1	.	TRBD1	TRBJ2-7	TGTGCCAGCAGTGAAGGGACAGGGACCTACGAGCAGTACTTC	CASSEGTGTYEQYF
TRBV9	.	.	TRBJ1-1	TGTGCCAGCAGCCCCGGCGGGGTTGAGGACACTGAAGCTTTCTTT	CASSPGGVEDTEAFF
TRBV7-3	.	TRBD2	TRBJ2-6	TGTGCCAGCAGCTTCACGGGGGGGGCGGACCTGACTTTC	CASSFTGGADLTF
TRBV4-3	.	TRBD2	TRBJ2-7	TGCGCCAGCAGCCAAGGCGGGGGGTCGTACGAGCAGTACTTC	CASSQGGGSYEQYF
TRBV4-1	.	.	TRBJ1-1	TGCGCCAGCAGCCGGGAACAGGGGAACACTGAAGCTTTCTTT	CASSREQGNTEAFF
TRBV2	.	TRBD1	TRBJ2-2	TGTGCCATCCCGGGACAGGGGGTTACCGGGGAGCTGTTTTTT	CAIPGQGVTGELFF
TRBV27	.	.	TRBJ1-6	TGTGCCAGCAGTTTGGAGGGGAGGGTTCCCTATAATTCACCCCTCCACTTT	CASSLEGRVPYNSPLHF
TRBV30	.	.	TRBJ2-6	TGTGCCTGGAGTGTACGCGACAGCGAAAGGGCTTACTCTGGGGCCAACGTCCTGACTTTC	CAWSVRDSERAYSGANVLTF
TRBV7-9	.	TRBD1	TRBJ1-5	TGTGCCAGCAGCGGGACAGGGAGCAATCAGCCCCAGCATTTT	CASSGTGSNQPQHF